This entry features one T cell receptor beta chain sequence. Its antigen remains unidentified. CDR1 is LNHDA, CDR2 SQIVND, per germline (reference sequence). The CDR3 is 15 amino acids. Trimming took off 5 bases at V and 0 bases at J, with 11 bases between the two ends. All donors participated as healthy donors of bone marrow. Primers included in the PCR were 60 Vbeta and 13 Jbeta primers. Profiled with immunoSEQ multiplex PCR; TCRdb holds only in-frame clones, not every one. The data show about 160,000 clones, with roughly four fifths seen just once and roughly a tenth held by the top ten. This sample is drawn from a study of cytomegalovirus exposure and HLA in healthy donors. Findings and caveats of the study: Many donors shared some public TCRs, even though most TCR sequences were rare. In a later analysis, parvovirus B19, influenza, CMV and Epstein-Barr virus appeared linked to several top co-occurrence clusters. Within the data, a cluster of highly shared sequence variants was likely a sequencing artifact.

Sequencing was carried out using PBMCs. The TCR sequence derives from a man between 45 and 60 years old in good health and CMV-seropositive. The gene calls are TRBV19 and TRBJ1-5, with unresolved D. The CDR3 loop is CASSLGSYSNQPQHF. The CDR3 bases are TGTGCCAGTAGTCTGGGCTCGTATAGCAATCAGCCCCAGCATTTT.